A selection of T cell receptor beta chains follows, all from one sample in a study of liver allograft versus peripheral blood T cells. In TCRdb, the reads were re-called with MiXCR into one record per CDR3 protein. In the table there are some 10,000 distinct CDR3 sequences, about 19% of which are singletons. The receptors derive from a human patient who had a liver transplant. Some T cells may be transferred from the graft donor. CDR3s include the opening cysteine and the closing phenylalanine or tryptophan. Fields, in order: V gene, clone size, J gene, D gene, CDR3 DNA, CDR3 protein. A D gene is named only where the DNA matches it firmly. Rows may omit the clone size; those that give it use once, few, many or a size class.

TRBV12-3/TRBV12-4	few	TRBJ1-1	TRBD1	TGTGCCAGCAGTTTTCCCACCGGACAGGACGAAGCTTTCTTT	CASSFPTGQDEAFF
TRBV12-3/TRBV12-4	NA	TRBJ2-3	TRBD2	TGTGCCAGCAGTTCTCAGGGACTAGCGGGGTCCGATACGCAGTATTTT	CASSSQGLAGSDTQYF
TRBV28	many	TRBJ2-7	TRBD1	TGTGCCAGCAGGATAGGGACAGGGGCGGGCGAGCAGTACTTC	CASRIGTGAGEQYF
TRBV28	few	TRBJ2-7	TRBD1	TGTGCCAGCAGCCTACAGGACAGGGGCGAGCAGTACTTC	CASSLQDRGEQYF
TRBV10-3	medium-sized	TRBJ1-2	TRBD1	TGTGCCATCAGTATTACCGGGACAGAAACTAACTATGGCTACACCTTC	CAISITGTETNYGYTF
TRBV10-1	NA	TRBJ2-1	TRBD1	TGCGCCAGCAGTGAGGGGAGGGGACAGGGGGAGAATGAGCAGTTCTTC	CASSEGRGQGENEQFF
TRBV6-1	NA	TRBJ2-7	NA	TGTGCCAGCAGTGAACAGGGATACGAGCAGTACTTC	CASSEQGYEQYF
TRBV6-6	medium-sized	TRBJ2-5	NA	TGTGCCAGCCGCGGTGGGGAGACCCAGTACTTC	CASRGGETQYF
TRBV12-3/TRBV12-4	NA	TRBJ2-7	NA	TGTGCCAGCAGCCCTTGGGCAGGGAGCTCCTACGAGCAGTACTTC	CASSPWAGSSYEQYF
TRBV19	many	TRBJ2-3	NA	TGTGCCAGTAAGACCCAGCCGACTAGCACAGATACGCAGTATTTT	CASKTQPTSTDTQYF
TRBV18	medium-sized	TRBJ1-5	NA	TGTGCCAGCTCACCAATTCAACGGGGTAGCAATCAGCCCCAGCATTTT	CASSPIQRGSNQPQHF
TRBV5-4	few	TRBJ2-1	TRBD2	TGTGCCAGCAGTGCCGGGACTAGCGGCCTTTCCTCCTACAATGAGCAGTTCTTC	CASSAGTSGLSSYNEQFF
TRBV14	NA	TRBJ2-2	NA	TGTGCCAGCAGCACACTTAGTCAGGCTACCGGGGAGCTGTTTTTT	CASSTLSQATGELFF
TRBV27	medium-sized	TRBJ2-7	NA	TGTGCCAGCAGTTTAAAGGCAGGCGTCTCCTACGAGCAGTACTTC	CASSLKAGVSYEQYF
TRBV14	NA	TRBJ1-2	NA	TGTGCCAGCAGCCACCGGGACCTCTATGGCTACACCTTC	CASSHRDLYGYTF
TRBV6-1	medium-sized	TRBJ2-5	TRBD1	TGTGCCAGCAGTCCGACAGGGACGAGTCTAGAGACCCAGTACTTC	CASSPTGTSLETQYF
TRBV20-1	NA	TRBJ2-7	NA	TGCAGTGCTAGAAGGAGGCTAGCCGACGAGCAGTACTTC	CSARRRLADEQYF
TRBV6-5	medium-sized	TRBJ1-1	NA	TGTGCCAGCCTCAGAGGAGACGCCAATGAAGCTTTCTTT	CASLRGDANEAFF
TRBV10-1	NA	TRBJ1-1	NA	TGCGCCAGCAGCGCCGGACAAAACACTGAAGCTTTCTTT	CASSAGQNTEAFF
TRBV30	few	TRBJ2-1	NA	TGTGCCTGCCAGTCCGGGGGCATCGACAATGAGCAGTTCTTC	CACQSGGIDNEQFF
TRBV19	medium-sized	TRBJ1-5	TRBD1	TGTGCCAGTAGTCGACAGGGTGGGAATCAGCCCCAGCATTTT	CASSRQGGNQPQHF
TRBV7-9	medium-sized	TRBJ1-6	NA	TGTGCCAGCAGCTTAGTGAGCTCCTATAATTCACCCCTCCACTTT	CASSLVSSYNSPLHF
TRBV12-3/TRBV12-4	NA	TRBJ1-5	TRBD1	TGTGCCAGCAGTTTAGATCAGGGGGCGCCCCAGCATTTT	CASSLDQGAPQHF
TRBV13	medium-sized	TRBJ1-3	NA	TGTGCCAGCAGCTTAGGTCGGGGATCTGGAAACACCATATATTTT	CASSLGRGSGNTIYF
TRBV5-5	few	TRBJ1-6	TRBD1	TGTGCCAGCAGCTTGGAGGGACAGGGGCTTTCACCCCTCCACTTT	CASSLEGQGLSPLHF
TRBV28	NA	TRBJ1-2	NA	TGTGCCAGCAGTTTATTATTCTTGGGGGCGCTCTCTGGCTACACCTTC	CASSLLFLGALSGYTF
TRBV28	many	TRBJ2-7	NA	TGTGCCAGCAGCTCCCCACCTACTAGCTCCTACGAGCAGTACTTC	CASSSPPTSSYEQYF
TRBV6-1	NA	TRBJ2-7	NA	TGTGCCAGCAGGGCCGTTGCGGGTAGCTCCTACGAGCAGTACTTC	CASRAVAGSSYEQYF
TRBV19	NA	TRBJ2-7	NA	TGTGCCAGTAGTCTGGGGGACTCCTACGAGCAGTACTTC	CASSLGDSYEQYF
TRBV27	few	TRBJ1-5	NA	TGTGCCAGCAGTTTACGGAAGAATCAGCCCCAGCATTTT	CASSLRKNQPQHF
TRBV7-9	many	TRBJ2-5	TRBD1	TGTGCCAGCAGCTTTAGCGCAGGGGGCCTGGAGACCCAGTACTTC	CASSFSAGGLETQYF
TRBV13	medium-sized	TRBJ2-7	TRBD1	TGTGCCAGTGGGTGGACAGGGGGTGAGTACGAGCAGTACTTC	CASGWTGGEYEQYF
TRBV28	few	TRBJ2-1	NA	TGTGCCAGCAGTTTGTCGGGAAGAAGCAATGAGCAGTTCTTC	CASSLSGRSNEQFF
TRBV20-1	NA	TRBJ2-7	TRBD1	TGCAGTGCTAGAGAGACAGGGGGTTTCTACGAGCAGTACTTC	CSARETGGFYEQYF
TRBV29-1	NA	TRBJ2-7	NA	TGCAGCGCCCGCCGTAAGGCAGGGGACGAGCAGTACTTC	CSARRKAGDEQYF
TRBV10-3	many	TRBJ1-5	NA	TGTGCCATCAGTGAAGGGGAGCGGAATCAGCCCCAGCATTTT	CAISEGERNQPQHF
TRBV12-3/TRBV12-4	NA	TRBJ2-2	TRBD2	TGTGCCAGCACCACGGGACTAGCGGGAGGGCCTGCCGGGGAGCTGTTTTTT	CASTTGLAGGPAGELFF
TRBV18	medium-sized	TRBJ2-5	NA	TGTGCCAGCTCACCAAGGGAAGAGACCCAGTACTTC	CASSPREETQYF
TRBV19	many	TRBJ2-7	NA	TGTGCCAGTAGCTTCCGGGGCAGAACCCCCTACGAGCAGTACTTC	CASSFRGRTPYEQYF
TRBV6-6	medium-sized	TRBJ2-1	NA	TGTGCCAGCAGTCCCTCCTACAATGAGCAGTTCTTC	CASSPSYNEQFF
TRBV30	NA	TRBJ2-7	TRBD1	TGTGCCTGGAGTCCTGAGACAGGGTACTACGAGCAGTACTTC	CAWSPETGYYEQYF
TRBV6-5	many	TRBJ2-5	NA	TGTGCCAGCAGTCCCCTAGGAGATGGTCTGACCCAGTACTTC	CASSPLGDGLTQYF
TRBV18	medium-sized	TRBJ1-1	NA	TGTGCCAGCTCCCCAGGGGAGGGAGAAGCTTTCTTT	CASSPGEGEAFF
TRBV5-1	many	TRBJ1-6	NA	TGCGCCAGCAGCTTGGGGGCACCTTCACCCCTCCACTTT	CASSLGAPSPLHF
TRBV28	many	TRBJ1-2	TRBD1	TGTGCCAGCAGTTTTTTCAGGGCAGGGGGCGAAATGGACGGCTACACCTTC	CASSFFRAGGEMDGYTF
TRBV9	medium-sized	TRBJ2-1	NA	TGTGCCAGCAGCGGAGCTGGCGGGGTGGGGTATGAGCAGTTCTTC	CASSGAGGVGYEQFF
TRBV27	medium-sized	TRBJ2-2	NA	TGTGCCAGCAGTTCGGAGAACACCGGGGAGCTGTTTTTT	CASSSENTGELFF
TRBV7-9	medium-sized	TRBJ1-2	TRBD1	TGTGCCAGCAGCTCGACACAGGGGGCGAACTATGGCTACACCTTC	CASSSTQGANYGYTF
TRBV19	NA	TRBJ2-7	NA	TGTGCCAGTAAGTTCCAGTCCGACTCCTACGAGCAGTACTTC	CASKFQSDSYEQYF
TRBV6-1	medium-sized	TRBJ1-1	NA	TGTGCCAGCAGTGAAGCGGGGACTCGAGATGAAGCTTTCTTT	CASSEAGTRDEAFF
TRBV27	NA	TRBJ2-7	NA	TGTGCCAGCAGTTTATCCTCTGGGAAGGCCTACGAGCAGTACTTC	CASSLSSGKAYEQYF